A single sample gave rise to the 9 T cell receptor beta chains below, sequenced in a study of vaccination and CD4 T cells after COVID-19. No antigen has been identified for these receptors. Researchers used the Oncomine TCR Beta short-read assay to sequence DNA from cultured CD4+ T cells. Genomic DNA was isolated from cultured CD4+ T cells. TCRdb reanalysed the PCR reads using MiXCR and keeps one entry per CDR3 protein. The profile shows nearly 7,000 distinct CDR3 sequences, approximately 34% of them singletons. Treatment noted: roughly 10-day PBMC culture with coronavirus spike peptide pools or control peptides (ViraFEST assay). CD4+ T-cell collection from the unexposed donor predated the COVID-19 pandemic (2011-2018). Source material: CD4+ T cells from blood, cultured in vitro. The origin of the receptors is a human donor in good health.

This clonotype has more than one count but fewer than ten. The rearrangement joins TRBV25-1 to TRBJ1-6; D may be TRBD1 (6 bases). CDR1 is MGHDK and CDR2 is SYGVNS in the germline V gene. The germline V and J ends were trimmed by 4 bases and 8 bases, with 12 bases remaining between them. The CDR3 runs 14 residues. The CDR3 reads CASSAQGIHSPLHF. The CDR3 DNA follows: TGTGCCAGCAGTGCCCAGGGGATACATTCACCCCTCCACTTT.

The table lists this clonotype with a few counts. V usage is TRBV6-1 and J usage is TRBJ2-1, with a tentative D call TRBD2 (5 bases). Deletions cut 10 bases from V and 5 bases from J, with 18 bases between. The germline gives CDR1 MNHNS, CDR2 SASEGT. This CDR3 comprises 14 residues. The CDR3 loop is CATLRDANNNEQFF. CDR3 DNA: TGTGCCACCTTGAGGGATGCGAATAACAATGAGCAGTTCTTC.

This clonotype was observed a few times. The chain links TRBV28 to TRBJ2-7; D might be TRBD1 or TRBD2, each matching 5 bases. This CDR3 has 12 amino acids. Germline V gives CDR1 MDHEN, CDR2 SYDVKM. V shed 4 bases and J shed 4 bases, with 8 bases lying between them. CDR3 protein: CASSYGTYEQYF. The CDR3 region has the DNA TGTGCCAGCAGTTACGGGACGTACGAGCAGTACTTC.

This clonotype was recorded a few times. The CDR3 bases are TGTGCCACCAGCAGCCCACTGGGCGAGCAGTACTTC. Translation: CATSSPLGEQYF. This chain connects TRBV15 to TRBJ2-7; D not resolved. Trimming left V 3 bases short and J 6 bases short, with 9 bases between. This CDR3 is 12 amino acids long. Germline V lookup: CDR1 LNHNV, CDR2 YYDKDF (reference sequence).

The gene calls are TRBV27 and TRBJ1-1; no definite D call. Germline CDR1 reads MNHEY; CDR2 reads SMNVEV (reference sequence). V lost 1 base, J lost 1 base, and 4 bases lay in between. CDR3 length: 13 residues. The CDR3 is CASSLFRNTEAFF. The CDR3 bases are TGTGCCAGCAGTTTATTTAGGAACACTGAAGCTTTCTTT.

The chain carries TRBV20-1 and TRBJ2-1; TRBD2 aligns across 8 bases. The CDR3 loop spans 15 amino acids. The V gene's germline CDR1 is DFQATT and CDR2 SNEGSKA (reference sequence). V lost 4 bases and J lost 4; bases outside the gene matches: 9. In nucleotides, the CDR3 is TGCAGTGCTATACCCGGGACTAGGACTTACAATGAGCAGTTCTTC. This encodes CSAIPGTRTYNEQFF.

This chain uses TRBV7-3 with TRBJ1-2, with D perhaps matching TRBD1 (5 bases). Per germline, CDR1 SGHTA and CDR2 FQGTGA. V was shortened by 4 bases and J by 2 bases, with 14 bases between the two germline ends. CDR3 length: 15 residues. This chain's CDR3 is CASSWRGVINYGYTF. The CDR3 DNA reads TGTGCCAGCAGCTGGCGGGGGGTGATAAACTATGGCTACACCTTC.

A few counts support this clonotype. This chain connects TRBV11-1 to TRBJ2-3, with TRBD1 as a possible D gene (7 bases). The germline V gene encodes CDR1 SGHAT and CDR2 FQDESV (reference sequence). The CDR3 extends over 15 amino acids. The V end was cut by 2 bases, the J end by 8 bases, with 17 bases between. The CDR3 sequence: CASSLQKRAGGTQYF. The CDR3 DNA sequence: TGTGCCAGCAGCTTACAGAAGCGGGCAGGGGGTACGCAGTATTTT.

This CDR3 reads CASSLTPRLDTRNYGYTF. The CDR3, as DNA: TGTGCCAGCAGCTTGACCCCCCGTTTGGACACTCGTAACTATGGCTACACCTTC. V and J are TRBV4-2 and TRBJ1-2; tentative D call: TRBD1 (5 bases). The V and J ends lost 5 bases and 1 base respectively, with 23 bases between them. The CDR3 is made up of 18 amino acids. The germline V gene encodes CDR1 LGHNA and CDR2 YNFKEQ.